This T cell receptor beta chain was captured in a study of T cell responses to AZD1222 COVID-19 vaccine. Findings of the study overall: Donors were chiefly white British, with a greater number of females, and clonal diversity was perhaps underestimated. At study baseline, merely five or six AZD1222 recipients were seropositive.

The CDR3 contains 15 residues. Germline CDR1 and CDR2: SGHTA and FQGNSA. Trimming cost V 4 bases and J 2 bases, with 14 bases left between them. As regards this clone: The antigen remains unidentified.

Some clones are missing from TCRdb's copy, which holds only in-frame ones; the method was immunoSEQ multiplex PCR. Of 70,000 to 95,000 clones listed, around 91% are singletons. The sequences come from peripheral blood, collected 28 days after the second AZD1222 dose. The chain uses TRBV7-2 and TRBJ1-2; perhaps TRBD1 as D (5 bases). This receptor was taken from an adult who received the AZD1222 COVID-19 vaccine. The CDR3 reads CASSSTTGGNYGYTF. Written as DNA, the CDR3 is TGTGCCAGCAGCTCCACAACCGGGGGGAACTATGGCTACACCTTC.